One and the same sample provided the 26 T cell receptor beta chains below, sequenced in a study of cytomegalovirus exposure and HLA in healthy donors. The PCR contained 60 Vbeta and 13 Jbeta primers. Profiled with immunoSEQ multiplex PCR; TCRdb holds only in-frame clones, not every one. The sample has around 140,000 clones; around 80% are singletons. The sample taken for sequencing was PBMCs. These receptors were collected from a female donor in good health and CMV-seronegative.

The chain's CDR3 is CASSLGLAGGIQETQYF. The DNA for the CDR3 is TGTGCCAGCAGCTTAGGACTAGCGGGAGGAATCCAAGAGACCCAGTACTTC. The chain employs TRBV13 and TRBJ2-5; 12 bases line up with TRBD2. Germline assignment: CDR1 PRHDT and CDR2 FYEKMQ (reference sequence). Trimming took 0 bases from V and 1 from J; bases not matched to a gene: 3. The length of the CDR3 is 17 residues. Full variable domain (rest looked up from reference TRBV13 and TRBJ2-5): AAGVIQSPRHLIKEKRETATLKCYPIPRHDTVYWYQQGPGQDPQFLISFYEKMQSDKGSIPDRFSAQQFSDYHSELNMSSLELGDSALYFCASSLGLAGGIQETQYFGPGTRLLVL.

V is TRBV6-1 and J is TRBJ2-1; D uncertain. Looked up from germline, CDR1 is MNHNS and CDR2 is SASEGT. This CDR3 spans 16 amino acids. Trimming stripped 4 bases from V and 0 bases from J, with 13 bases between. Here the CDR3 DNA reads TGTGCCAGCAGTGTTTTACGGTGGAGCTCCTACAATGAGCAGTTCTTC. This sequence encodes CASSVLRWSSYNEQFF.

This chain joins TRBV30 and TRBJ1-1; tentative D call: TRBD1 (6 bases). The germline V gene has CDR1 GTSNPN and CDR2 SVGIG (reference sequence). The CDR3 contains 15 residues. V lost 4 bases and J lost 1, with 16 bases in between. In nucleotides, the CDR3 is TGTGCCTGGATCCCACAGGGAAGGAGGAACACTGAAGCTTTCTTT. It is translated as CAWIPQGRRNTEAFF.

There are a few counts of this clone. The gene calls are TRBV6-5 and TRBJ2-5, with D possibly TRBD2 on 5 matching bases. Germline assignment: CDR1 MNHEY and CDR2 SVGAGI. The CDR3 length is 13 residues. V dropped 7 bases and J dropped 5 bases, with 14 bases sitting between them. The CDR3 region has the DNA TGTGCCAGCAAAATGCCGGGGTTGGAGACCCAGTACTTC. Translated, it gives CASKMPGLETQYF.

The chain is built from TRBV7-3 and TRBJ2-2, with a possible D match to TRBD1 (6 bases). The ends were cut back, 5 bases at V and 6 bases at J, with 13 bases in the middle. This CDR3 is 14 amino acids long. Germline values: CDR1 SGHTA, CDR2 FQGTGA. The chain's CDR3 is CASSMQGTSGELFF. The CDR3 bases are TGTGCCAGCAGCATGCAGGGGACATCCGGGGAGCTGTTTTTT.

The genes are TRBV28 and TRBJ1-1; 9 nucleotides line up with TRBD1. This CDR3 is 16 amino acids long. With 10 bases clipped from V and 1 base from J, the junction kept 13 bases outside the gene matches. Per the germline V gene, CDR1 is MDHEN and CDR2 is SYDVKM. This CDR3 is CATIVRGQGQNTEAFF. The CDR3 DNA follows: TGTGCCACCATTGTCCGGGGACAGGGACAGAACACTGAAGCTTTCTTT.

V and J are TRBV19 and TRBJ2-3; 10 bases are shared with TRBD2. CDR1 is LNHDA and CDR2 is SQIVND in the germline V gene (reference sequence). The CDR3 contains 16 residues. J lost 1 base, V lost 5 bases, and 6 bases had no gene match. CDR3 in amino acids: CASSLTSGAGTDTQYF. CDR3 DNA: TGTGCCAGTAGTTTAACTAGCGGGGCAGGCACAGATACGCAGTATTTT. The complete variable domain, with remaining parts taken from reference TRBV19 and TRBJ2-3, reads DGGITQSPKYLFRKEGQNVTLSCEQNLNHDAMYWYRQDPGQGLRLIYYSQIVNDFQKGDIAEGYSVSREKKESFPLTVTSAQKNPTAFYLCASSLTSGAGTDTQYFGPGTRLTVL.

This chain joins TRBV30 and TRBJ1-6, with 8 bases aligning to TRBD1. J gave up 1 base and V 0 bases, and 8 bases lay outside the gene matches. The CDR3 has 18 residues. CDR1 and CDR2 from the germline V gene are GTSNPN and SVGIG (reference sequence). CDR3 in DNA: TGTGCCTGGAGTGTACGAGGACAGGGATTATCCTATAATTCACCCCTCCACTTT. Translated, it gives CAWSVRGQGLSYNSPLHF.

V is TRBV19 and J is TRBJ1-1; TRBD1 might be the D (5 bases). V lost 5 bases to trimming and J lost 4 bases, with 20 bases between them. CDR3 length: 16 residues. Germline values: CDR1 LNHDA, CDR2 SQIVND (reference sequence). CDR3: CASSPGQTKWGTEAFF. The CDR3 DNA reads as TGTGCCAGTAGTCCCGGACAAACGAAATGGGGCACTGAAGCTTTCTTT.

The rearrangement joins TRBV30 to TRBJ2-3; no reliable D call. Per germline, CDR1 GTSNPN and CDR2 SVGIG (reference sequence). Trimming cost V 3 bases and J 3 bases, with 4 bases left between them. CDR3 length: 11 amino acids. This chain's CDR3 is CAWSRTDTQYF. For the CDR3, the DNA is TGTGCCTGGAGCCGGACAGATACGCAGTATTTT.

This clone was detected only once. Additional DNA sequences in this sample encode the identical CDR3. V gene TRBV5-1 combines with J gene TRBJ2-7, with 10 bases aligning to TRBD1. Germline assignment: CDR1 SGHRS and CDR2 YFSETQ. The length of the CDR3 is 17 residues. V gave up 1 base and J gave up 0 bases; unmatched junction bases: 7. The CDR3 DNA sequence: TGCGCCAGCAGCTTGCTGCCGGGACAGGGGACCTCCTACGAGCAGTACTTC. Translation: CASSLLPGQGTSYEQYF.

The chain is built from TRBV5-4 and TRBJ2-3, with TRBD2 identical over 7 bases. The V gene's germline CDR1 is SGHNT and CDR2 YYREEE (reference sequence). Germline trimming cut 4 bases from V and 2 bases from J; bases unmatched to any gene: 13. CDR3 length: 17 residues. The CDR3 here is CASSTGGGLPHTDTQYF. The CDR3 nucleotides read TGTGCCAGCAGCACGGGAGGAGGCCTACCCCACACAGATACGCAGTATTTT. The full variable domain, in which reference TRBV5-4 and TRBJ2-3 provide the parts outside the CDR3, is ETGVTQSPTHLIKTRGQQVTLRCSSQSGHNTVSWYQQALGQGPQFIFQYYREEENGRGNFPPRFSGLQFPNYSSELNVNALELDDSALYLCASSTGGGLPHTDTQYFGPGTRLTVL.

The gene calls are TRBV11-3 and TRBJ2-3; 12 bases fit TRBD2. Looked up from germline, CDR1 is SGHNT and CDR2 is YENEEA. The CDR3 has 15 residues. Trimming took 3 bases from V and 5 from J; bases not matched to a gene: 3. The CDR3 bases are TGTGCCAGCAGCTTGACTAGCGGGGGAATAGATACGCAGTATTTT. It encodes CASSLTSGGIDTQYF.

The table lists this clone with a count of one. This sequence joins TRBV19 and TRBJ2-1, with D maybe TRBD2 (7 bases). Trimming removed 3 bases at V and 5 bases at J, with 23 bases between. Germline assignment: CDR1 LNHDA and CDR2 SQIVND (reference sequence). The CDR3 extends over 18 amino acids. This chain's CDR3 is CASSIQGTLWGGNNEQFF. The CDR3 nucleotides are TGTGCCAGTAGTATCCAGGGGACTCTATGGGGGGGGAACAATGAGCAGTTCTTC.

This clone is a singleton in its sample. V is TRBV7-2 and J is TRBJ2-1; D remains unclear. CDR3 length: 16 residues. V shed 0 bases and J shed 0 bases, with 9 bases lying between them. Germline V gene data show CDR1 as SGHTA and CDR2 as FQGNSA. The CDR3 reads CASSLAATFSYNEQFF. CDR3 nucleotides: TGTGCCAGCAGCTTAGCAGCGACCTTCTCCTACAATGAGCAGTTCTTC.

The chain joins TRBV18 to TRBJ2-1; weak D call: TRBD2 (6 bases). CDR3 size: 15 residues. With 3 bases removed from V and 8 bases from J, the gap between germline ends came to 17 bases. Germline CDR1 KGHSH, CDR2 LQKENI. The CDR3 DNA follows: TGTGCCAGCTCACCGAGACTAGGATCGATGGATGAGCAGTTCTTC. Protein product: CASSPRLGSMDEQFF. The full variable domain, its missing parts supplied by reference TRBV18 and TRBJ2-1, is NAGVMQNPRHLVRRRGQEARLRCSPMKGHSHVYWYRQLPEEGLKFMVYLQKENIIDESGMPKERFSAEFPKEGPSILRIQQVVRGDSAAYFCASSPRLGSMDEQFFGPGTRLTVL.

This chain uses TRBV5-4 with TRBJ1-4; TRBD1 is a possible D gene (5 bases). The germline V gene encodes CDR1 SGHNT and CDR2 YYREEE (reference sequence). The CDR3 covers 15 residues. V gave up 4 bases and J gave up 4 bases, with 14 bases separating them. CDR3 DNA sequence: TGTGCCAGCAGCACAAAGACAGCCGTTAATGAAAAACTGTTTTTT. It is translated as CASSTKTAVNEKLFF.

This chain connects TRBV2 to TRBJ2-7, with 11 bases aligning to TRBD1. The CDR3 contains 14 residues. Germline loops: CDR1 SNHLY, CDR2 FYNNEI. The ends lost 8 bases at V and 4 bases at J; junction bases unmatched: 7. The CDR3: CASHTGQGVYEQYF. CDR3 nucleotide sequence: TGTGCCAGCCATACGGGACAGGGGGTGTACGAGCAGTACTTC.

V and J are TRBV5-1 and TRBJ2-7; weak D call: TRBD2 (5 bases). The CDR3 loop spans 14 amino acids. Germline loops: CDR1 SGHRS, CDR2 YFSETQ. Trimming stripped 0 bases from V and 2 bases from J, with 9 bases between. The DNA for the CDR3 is TGCGCCAGCAGCTTGGTTGGACTCCCCTACGAGCAGTACTTC. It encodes CASSLVGLPYEQYF.

CDR3 DNA sequence: TGTGCCAGCTCCGGATGGAGGGGTCGCCAAGAGACCCAGTACTTC. This translates into CASSGWRGRQETQYF. The chain combines TRBV25-1 with TRBJ2-5, with D tentatively TRBD2 (6 bases). V was clipped by 8 bases and J by 1 base, with 17 bases between them. The germline CDR1 and CDR2 sequences are MGHDK and SYGVNS. CDR3 length: 15 amino acids. Combining the CDR3 with reference TRBV25-1 and TRBJ2-5 gives the whole variable domain EADIYQTPRYLVIGTGKKITLECSQTMGHDKMYWYQQDPGMELHLIHYSYGVNSTEKGDLSSESTVSRIRTEHFPLTLESARPSHTSQYLCASSGWRGRQETQYFGPGTRLLVL.

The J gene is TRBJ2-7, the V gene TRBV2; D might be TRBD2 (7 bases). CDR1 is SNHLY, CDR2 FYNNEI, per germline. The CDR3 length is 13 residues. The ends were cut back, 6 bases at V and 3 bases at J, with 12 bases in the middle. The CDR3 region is CASRKGGDYEQYF. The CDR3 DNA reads TGTGCCAGCAGGAAGGGGGGGGACTACGAGCAGTACTTC.

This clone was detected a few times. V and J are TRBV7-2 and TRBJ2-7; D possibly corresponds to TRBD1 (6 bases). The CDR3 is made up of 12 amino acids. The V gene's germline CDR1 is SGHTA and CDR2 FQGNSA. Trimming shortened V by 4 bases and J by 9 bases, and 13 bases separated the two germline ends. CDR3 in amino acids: CASSSISGVQYF. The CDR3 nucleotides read TGTGCCAGCAGCTCCATCTCAGGGGTGCAGTACTTC.

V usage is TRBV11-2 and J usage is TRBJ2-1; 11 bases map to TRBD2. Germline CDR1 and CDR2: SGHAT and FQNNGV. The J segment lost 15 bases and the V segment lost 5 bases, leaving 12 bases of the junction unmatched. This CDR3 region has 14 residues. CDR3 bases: TGTGCCAGCAGCCGCGGGACTAGCGGCCTATCGCGGTTCTTC. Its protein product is CASSRGTSGLSRFF.

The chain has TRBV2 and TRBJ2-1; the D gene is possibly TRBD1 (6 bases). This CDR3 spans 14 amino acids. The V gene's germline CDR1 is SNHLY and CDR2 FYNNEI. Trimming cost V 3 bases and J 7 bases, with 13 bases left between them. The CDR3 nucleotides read TGTGCCAGCAGTGAGGTCAGGGGAAGGAATGAGCAGTTCTTC. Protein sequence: CASSEVRGRNEQFF. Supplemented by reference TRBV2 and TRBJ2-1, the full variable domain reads EPEVTQTPSHQVTQMGQEVILRCVPISNHLYFYWYRQILGQKVEFLVSFYNNEISEKSEIFDDQFSVERPDGSNFTLKIRSTKLEDSAMYFCASSEVRGRNEQFFGPGTRLTVL.

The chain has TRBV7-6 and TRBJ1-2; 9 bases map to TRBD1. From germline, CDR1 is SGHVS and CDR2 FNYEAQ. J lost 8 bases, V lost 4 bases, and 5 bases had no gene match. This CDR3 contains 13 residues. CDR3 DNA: TGTGCCAGCAGCTATTCGACAGGGGGAGGCTACACCTTC. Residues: CASSYSTGGGYTF.

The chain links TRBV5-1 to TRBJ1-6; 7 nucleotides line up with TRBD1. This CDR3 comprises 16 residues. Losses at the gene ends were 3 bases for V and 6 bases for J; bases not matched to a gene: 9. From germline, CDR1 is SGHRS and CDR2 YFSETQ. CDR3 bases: TGCGCCAGCAGCTCCACCGGGACAGCACCTAATTCACCCCTCCACTTT. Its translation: CASSSTGTAPNSPLHF.